Listed here are 10 T cell receptor beta chains from one sample, sequenced in a study of cytomegalovirus exposure and HLA in healthy donors (TCRdb year 2017). The library was produced with the immunoSEQ multiplex PCR assay. For the multiplex PCR, a mixture combining 60 forward primers for TCR Vbeta segments and 13 reverse primers for TCR Jbeta segments was used. Here the immuneACCESS table is served through TCRdb, limited to in-frame sequences with V and J called. Missing clones are a known gap in these copies; in checked studies unresolved V genes cover under half, and the rest lacks a known reason. This sample has roughly 130,000 clones in its table, and 80% to 90% of those were observed once. The ten biggest clones cover about 10% of the sample. Specimen: PBMCs. These receptors were collected from a male donor in good health and CMV-seropositive.

Written as DNA, the CDR3 is TGTGCCACGAACGGGGGCTACACCTTC. Residues: CATNGGYTF. J is TRBJ1-2 and V is TRBV7-9, with unresolved D. With 10 bases removed from V and 8 bases from J, the gap between germline ends came to 8 bases. The length of the CDR3 is 9 residues. The germline V gene has CDR1 SEHNR and CDR2 FQNEAQ (reference sequence).

The CDR3 sequence: CASRDRTSGYNEQFF. CDR3 DNA: TGTGCCAGTAGGGACCGGACTAGCGGATACAATGAGCAGTTCTTC. V is TRBV19 and J is TRBJ2-1, with TRBD2 matching 10 bases. Per germline, CDR1 LNHDA and CDR2 SQIVND (reference sequence). Germline trimming cut 6 bases from V and 4 bases from J; bases unmatched to any gene: 6. The CDR3 runs to 15 residues.

In this sample, this clone turned up a few times. The V and J genes are TRBV4-2 and TRBJ2-3; 12 bases are a match to TRBD2. Trimming took 1 base from V and 2 from J; bases not matched to a gene: 1. There are 16 residues in the CDR3. Germline lookup yields CDR1 LGHNA and CDR2 YNFKEQ. The CDR3 spells CASSQGLAGATDTQYF. The CDR3 coding sequence is TGTGCCAGCAGCCAAGGACTAGCGGGAGCCACAGATACGCAGTATTTT.

The chain employs TRBV11-3 and TRBJ2-3; D is unclear. Germline loops: CDR1 SGHNT, CDR2 YENEEA. Between the trimmed V and J ends, which lost 5 bases and 0 bases, there was a span of 3 bases. The CDR3 contains 12 residues. The CDR3 loop reads CASSPSTDTQYF. CDR3 bases: TGTGCCAGCAGCCCTAGCACAGATACGCAGTATTTT.

The CDR3 sequence is CSVFATGGGEQFF. The DNA for the CDR3 is TGCAGCGTCTTCGCTACAGGGGGCGGCGAGCAGTTCTTC. The chain employs TRBV29-1 and TRBJ2-1, with 9 bases lining up with TRBD1. In germline, CDR1 is SQVTM, CDR2 ANQGSEA. The CDR3 sequence is 13 residues long. The V gene end was trimmed by 6 bases and the J gene end by 10 bases; junction bases not matched to a gene: 10.

The chain carries TRBV6-6 and TRBJ2-7; perhaps TRBD1 as D (5 bases). Germline CDR1 is MNHNY and CDR2 is SVGAGI (reference sequence). The V end was cut by 4 bases, the J end by 6 bases, with 13 bases between. There are 13 residues in the CDR3. CDR3 in amino acids: CASSSRQFCEQYF. CDR3 DNA: TGTGCCAGCAGTTCCCGACAGTTCTGCGAGCAGTACTTC.

This clone has only a few counts. The chain is built from TRBV30 and TRBJ1-5, with 9 bases lining up with TRBD1. The length of the CDR3 is 13 residues. Trimming at V came to 1 base and at J to 7 bases, leaving 2 bases not matched to a gene. The germline V gene has CDR1 GTSNPN and CDR2 SVGIG (reference sequence). As DNA, the CDR3 is TGTGCCTGGAGTGGACAGGGGGGACAGCCCCAGCATTTT. It yields the protein CAWSGQGGQPQHF.

The rearrangement joins TRBV7-3 to TRBJ1-3; a weak D match, TRBD1 (5 bases). Germline CDR1 is SGHTA and CDR2 is FQGTGA. Trimming took 5 bases from V and 4 from J, leaving 9 bases between them. The CDR3 has 13 residues. The DNA for the CDR3 is TGTGCCAGCAGCGCCGACAGAGGAAACACCATATATTTT. As protein: CASSADRGNTIYF.

V is TRBV19 and J is TRBJ2-1; 9 bases are a match to TRBD2. CDR3 length: 15 residues. Germline values: CDR1 LNHDA, CDR2 SQIVND (reference sequence). V dropped 10 bases and J dropped 5; count of bases not matched to a gene: 12. This CDR3 reads CATRARTSVNNEQFF. The CDR3 DNA is TGTGCCACCAGAGCAAGGACTAGCGTAAACAATGAGCAGTTCTTC.

The chain uses TRBV9 and TRBJ2-3, with a possible D match to TRBD1 (6 bases). This CDR3 comprises 13 residues. V was trimmed by 0 bases and J by 13 bases, leaving 15 bases between them. Germline CDR1 and CDR2: SGDLS and YYNGEE. CDR3 region: CASSVGTQGTEYF. In DNA form, the CDR3 reads TGTGCCAGCAGCGTAGGAACGCAGGGGACGGAGTATTTT.